This T cell receptor (beta chain) was sequenced for a study of shared clonotypes between healthy human individuals. TCRdb's copy holds only in-frame clones and misses some; the assay was immunoSEQ multiplex PCR. The sample lists roughly 1,100,000 clones; roughly 80% were seen once. Study-wide points: Few donors limited the genetic and exposure-history diversity represented.

On this clone itself: The antigen remains unidentified. Other DNA sequences within the sample encode an identical CDR3.

In germline, CDR1 is SGDLS, CDR2 YYNGEE. With 4 bases removed from V and 3 bases from J, the gap between germline ends came to 11 bases. This CDR3 comprises 13 residues. In the CD4+ fraction, cells were divided into CD45RA+ naive and CD45RA-negative memory subsets. Sequenced material: memory CD4+ T cells sorted from blood. The subset denotes: CD45RA-negative fraction. The receptor was isolated from a man aged 18 to 30 in good health. The chain combines TRBV9 with TRBJ2-7, with D possibly being TRBD1 (5 bases). This CDR3 reads CASSLGPDYEQYF. As DNA, the CDR3 is TGTGCCAGCAGCCTGGGGCCTGACTACGAGCAGTACTTC.